This entry features one T cell receptor (beta chain) sequence. As yet, its antigen is unknown. A junction boundary mismatches the germline segment, possibly from a read error. No fewer than 7 million PBMCs went into each sample. This record belongs to a study of blood T cells in healthy people across ages. Study summary: Template switching captured about one barcoded beta molecule per two T cells. Overall study findings and caveats: A greater number of naive CD4+ cells and higher diversity distinguished long-lived donors from aged donors.

CDR1 SNHLY and CDR2 FYNNEI come from the germline V gene. The CDR3 is 15 residues long. Next came a second PCR, run for 7 to 11 cycles, which used a sample-barcoded 5' primer along with a J-beta primer mix. Using its own MiXCR run on the 5' RACE reads, TCRdb lists one record per CDR3 protein. The repertoire consists of 1 million to 1.2 million distinct CDR3 sequences, with approximately 38% occurring once and the leading ten covering roughly 14%. The chain uses TRBV2 and TRBJ2-1, with D possibly called TRBD1 or TRBD2 (6 bases each). Input material: blood. The receptor was isolated from a man between 18 and 29 years old in good health. DNA of the CDR3: TGTGCCAACAGTTCCATAGGGGGGAAAAACAATGAGCAGTTCTTC. Protein: CANSSIGGKNNEQFF.